The 21 T cell receptor beta chains listed next were all sequenced from one sample in a study of OX40 agonist ivuxolimab in advanced cancers. Data came from immunoSEQ multiplex PCR; TCRdb stores just in-frame clones and leaves some out. This table holds approximately 80,000 clones, 91% found once. Sequenced material: CD4+ or CD8+ T cells sorted from blood, taken in a trial of the OX40 agonist ivuxolimab. The receptors stem from an adult with an advanced solid tumor such as melanoma, head and neck, liver or kidney cancer.

The gene calls are TRBV4-1 and TRBJ2-7; no clear D. Per germline, CDR1 MGHRA and CDR2 YSYEKL. Trimming removed 1 base at V and 3 bases at J, with 13 bases between. The CDR3 has 15 amino acids. CDR3 coding DNA: TGCGCCAGCAGCCAAGTCGAACTGGCGAGCTACGAGCAGTACTTC. Residues: CASSQVELASYEQYF.

The J gene is TRBJ1-1, the V gene TRBV28, with D unresolved. Germline CDR1 reads MDHEN; CDR2 reads SYDVKM. V was clipped by 6 bases and J by 11 bases, with 10 bases between them. The CDR3 covers 10 residues. The CDR3 here is CASSRSGAFF. The CDR3 DNA sequence: TGTGCCAGCAGCCGCTCCGGGGCTTTCTTT.

The V and J genes are TRBV5-1 and TRBJ2-7; 8 nucleotides line up with TRBD1. CDR3 length: 14 residues. V lost 4 bases and J lost 7; bases outside the gene matches: 10. Per germline, CDR1 SGHRS and CDR2 YFSETQ. In nucleotides, the CDR3 is TGCGCCAGCAGCCCGGACAGGGTTTTTGATGAGCAGTACTTC. This gives the protein CASSPDRVFDEQYF.

The V and J genes are TRBV28 and TRBJ2-1; D is undetermined. Germline V gives CDR1 MDHEN, CDR2 SYDVKM. The germline V and J ends were trimmed by 6 bases and 9 bases, with 18 bases remaining between them. The CDR3 sequence is 14 residues long. This CDR3 reads CASSLPRVDGEQFF. CDR3 DNA: TGTGCCAGCAGCCTGCCTCGGGTTGATGGTGAGCAGTTCTTC.

The chain joins TRBV10-1 to TRBJ2-7, with 8 bases fitting TRBD1. With V trimmed by 2 bases and J by 12 bases, 12 bases remained unmatched. In germline, CDR1 is WNHNN, CDR2 SYGVQD (reference sequence). This CDR3 has 14 amino acids. CDR3 coding DNA: TGCGCCAGCAGTGAGCCAGGGCAGGGGGCGCGACGGTACTTC. Amino acid sequence: CASSEPGQGARRYF.

The rearrangement joins TRBV7-9 to TRBJ2-1; 8 bases agree with TRBD2. The CDR3 length is 15 residues. J lost 4 bases, V lost 2 bases, and 4 bases had no gene match. From germline, CDR1 is SEHNR and CDR2 FQNEAQ (reference sequence). The CDR3 region is CASSLLAGIYNEQFF. DNA for the CDR3: TGTGCCAGCAGCTTATTAGCGGGGATTTACAATGAGCAGTTCTTC.

The V call is TRBV7-9, the J call TRBJ1-4, with D possibly TRBD1 on 6 matching bases. V was clipped by 1 base and J by 8 bases, with 14 bases between them. The CDR3 is 15 residues long. From germline, CDR1 is SEHNR and CDR2 FQNEAQ (reference sequence). CDR3: CASSLGTASGEKLFF. The DNA of the CDR3 is TGTGCCAGCAGCTTAGGGACAGCCAGTGGGGAAAAACTGTTTTTT.

The gene calls are TRBV28 and TRBJ2-5; D not certain. Germline V lookup: CDR1 MDHEN, CDR2 SYDVKM. The V and J ends lost 5 bases and 4 bases respectively, with 14 bases between them. There are 14 residues in the CDR3. CDR3 coding DNA: TGTGCCAGCAGTACCCGACGGACCTTAGAGACCCAGTACTTC. This codes for CASSTRRTLETQYF.

The chain is built from TRBV6-6 and TRBJ2-4; 7 positions agree with TRBD1. CDR3 length equals 14 residues. Trimming took 6 bases from V and 3 from J; bases not matched to a gene: 5. CDR1 is MNHNY and CDR2 is SVGAGI in the germline V gene (reference sequence). The CDR3 reads CASSSDRVKNIQYF. CDR3 sequence (DNA): TGTGCCAGCAGCTCTGACAGGGTCAAAAACATTCAGTACTTC.

This rearrangement joins TRBV19 to TRBJ2-7; TRBD2 might be the D (6 bases). The CDR3 length is 14 residues. Germline CDR1 and CDR2: LNHDA and SQIVND (reference sequence). V was trimmed by 4 bases and J by 3 bases, leaving 13 bases between them. The CDR3 sequence: CASSTPGLLYEQYF. DNA of the CDR3: TGTGCCAGTAGTACGCCGGGACTTCTCTACGAGCAGTACTTC.

The V call is TRBV29-1, the J call TRBJ2-1, with D possibly being TRBD2 (5 bases). Trimming took 6 bases from V and 1 from J, leaving 13 bases between them. CDR1 is SQVTM and CDR2 is ANQGSEA in the germline V gene. The CDR3 sequence is 14 residues long. CDR3 DNA: TGCAGCGTGGAGGATGAGAGGTCCTACAATGAGCAGTTCTTC. As protein: CSVEDERSYNEQFF.

The sample holds a few counts of this clone. J is TRBJ1-5 and V is TRBV7-4; possible D gene TRBD1, 5 bases. Trimming pared 7 bases from V and 7 bases from J, leaving 14 bases between. Germline assignment: CDR1 SGHVT and CDR2 SQSDAQ. The CDR3 has 13 residues. CDR3 loop: CASTARGEQPQHF. DNA for the CDR3: TGTGCCAGCACCGCGCGGGGCGAACAGCCCCAGCATTTT.

The CDR3 reads CAWSLAGGEQYF. CDR3 coding DNA: TGTGCCTGGAGCTTAGCGGGAGGCGAGCAGTACTTC. The V and J genes are TRBV30 and TRBJ2-7; 10 bases match TRBD2. The CDR3 consists of 12 residues. Per germline, CDR1 GTSNPN and CDR2 SVGIG (reference sequence). V gave up 3 bases and J gave up 6 bases; unmatched junction bases: 2. Full variable domain (missing parts from reference TRBV30 and TRBJ2-7): SQTIHQWPATLVQPVGSPLSLECTVEGTSNPNLYWYRQAAGRGLQLLFYSVGIGQISSEVPQNLSASRPQDRQFILSSKKLLLSDSGFYLCAWSLAGGEQYFGPGTRLTVT.

This clone has a single count. This chain links TRBV2 with TRBJ2-1; the D gene is possibly TRBD2 (6 bases). V was clipped by 7 bases and J by 9 bases, with 16 bases between them. The CDR3 extends over 13 amino acids. In germline, CDR1 is SNHLY, CDR2 FYNNEI. The CDR3 DNA follows: TGTGCCAGCACGCCGGGACTTTTATCTGAGCAGTTCTTC. Encoded protein: CASTPGLLSEQFF.

The gene calls are TRBV5-1 and TRBJ2-5; possibly TRBD1 or TRBD2 for D (5 bases each). The CDR3 runs 15 residues. Trimming left V 0 bases short and J 4 bases short, with 13 bases between. The germline V gene encodes CDR1 SGHRS and CDR2 YFSETQ. In nucleotides, the CDR3 is TGCGCCAGCAGCTTGGGGGGGAGATCGATAGAGACCCAGTACTTC. Translation gives CASSLGGRSIETQYF.

This clone was counted once. The chain links TRBV18 to TRBJ1-6; D may be TRBD1 (5 bases). Germline lookup yields CDR1 KGHSH and CDR2 LQKENI. This CDR3 has 15 residues. Trimming stripped 3 bases from V and 7 bases from J, with 13 bases between. CDR3 DNA sequence: TGTGCCAGCTCACCCCAAGGGACCCTAAATTCACCCCTCCACTTT. It encodes CASSPQGTLNSPLHF. Filled out from reference TRBV18 and TRBJ1-6, the complete variable domain reads NAGVMQNPRHLVRRRGQEARLRCSPMKGHSHVYWYRQLPEEGLKFMVYLQKENIIDESGMPKERFSAEFPKEGPSILRIQQVVRGDSAAYFCASSPQGTLNSPLHFGNGTRLTVT.

The V call is TRBV5-1, the J call TRBJ2-7; D gene unclear. V was pared by 3 bases and J by 2 bases, with 15 bases between. The CDR3 is 15 residues long. The germline V gene encodes CDR1 SGHRS and CDR2 YFSETQ. The DNA for the CDR3 is TGCGCCAGCAGCTCCTACGACTGGACGACCTACGAGCAGTACTTC. It codes for CASSSYDWTTYEQYF.

This chain uses TRBV28 with TRBJ2-1; 8 bases align to TRBD2. Germline V gene lookup returns CDR1 MDHEN and CDR2 SYDVKM. CDR3 length: 15 amino acids. With V trimmed by 7 bases and J by 7 bases, 12 bases remained unmatched. CDR3 protein: CASTTAGEPRNEQFF. The CDR3 DNA reads TGTGCCAGCACCACAGCGGGAGAGCCGAGAAATGAGCAGTTCTTC.

This clone showed up just once. The V and J genes are TRBV7-2 and TRBJ1-2; TRBD1 aligns across 8 bases. CDR3 length: 15 residues. The ends lost 1 base at V and 2 bases at J; junction bases unmatched: 3. Germline CDR1 reads SGHTA; CDR2 reads FQGNSA. CDR3 sequence (DNA): TGTGCCAGCAGCTTAGGGTCAGGGGGCAACTATGGCTACACCTTC. It is translated as CASSLGSGGNYGYTF.

J is TRBJ2-7 and V is TRBV6-1; D possibly corresponds to TRBD2 (5 bases). Trimming cost V 6 bases and J 7 bases, with 16 bases left between them. There are 13 residues in the CDR3. Per the germline V gene, CDR1 is MNHNS and CDR2 is SASEGT. The CDR3: CASRDTSLSEQYF. The CDR3 bases are TGTGCCAGCAGGGATACTAGTTTGAGTGAGCAGTACTTC.

V gene TRBV5-1 combines with J gene TRBJ2-2; 7 nucleotides line up with TRBD2. CDR1 is SGHRS, CDR2 YFSETQ, per germline. The CDR3 extends over 14 amino acids. V shed 2 bases and J 3 bases; nucleotides not matched to a gene: 1. This CDR3 is CASSFRGDTGELFF. CDR3 in DNA: TGCGCCAGCAGCTTCCGGGGGGACACCGGGGAGCTGTTTTTT.